This T cell receptor (beta chain) was observed in a study of regulatory T cells in long-lasting Graves disease. For the study at large: More than 5 years of antithyroid drugs with positive TSH receptor antibodies defined persistent Graves' disease.

Whole-study findings and limits: Accuracy might have suffered from few samples.

Documented time point: persistent/refractory GD, antithyroid drugs over 5 years with positive TRAb. PBMCs were the source of the RNA used for TCR sequencing. An endocrinology unit in Xi'an, China, supplied the patients. CDR3 regions were amplified by Arm-PCR using iRepertoire HTBI primers to build TCR beta libraries. Each CDR3 protein is one row after TCRdb ran MiXCR on the multiplex PCR reads. Of about 470,000 distinct CDR3 sequences listed, 20% to 25% are singletons. On this clonotype itself: As yet, its antigen is unknown.

Material: peripheral blood mononuclear cells (PBMCs), obtained when the disease was refractory, from a patient treated with antithyroid drugs. The TCR sequence derives from a female donor with Graves disease.

CDR3 sequence (DNA): TGTGCCAGCAGCCAAGCTGTAGGAGGGTATGGCTACACCTTC. This encodes CASSQAVGGYGYTF. The chain joins TRBV4-2 to TRBJ1-2; D is unclear. The CDR3 is 14 amino acids. Trimming pared 1 base from V and 5 bases from J, leaving 11 bases between. Per germline, CDR1 LGHNA and CDR2 YNFKEQ.